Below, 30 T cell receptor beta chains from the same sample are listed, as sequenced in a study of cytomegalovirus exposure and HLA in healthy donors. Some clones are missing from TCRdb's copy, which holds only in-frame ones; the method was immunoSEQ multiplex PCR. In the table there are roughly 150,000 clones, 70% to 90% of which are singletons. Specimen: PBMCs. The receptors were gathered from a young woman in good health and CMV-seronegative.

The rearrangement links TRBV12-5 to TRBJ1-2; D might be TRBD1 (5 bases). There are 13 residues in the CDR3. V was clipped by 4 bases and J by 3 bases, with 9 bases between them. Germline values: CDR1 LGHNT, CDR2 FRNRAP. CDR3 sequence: CASGSQTDYGYTF. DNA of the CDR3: TGTGCTAGTGGTTCCCAGACAGACTATGGCTACACCTTC. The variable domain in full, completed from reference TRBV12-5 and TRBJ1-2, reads DARVTQTPRHKVTEMGQEVTMRCQPILGHNTVFWYRQTMMQGLELLAYFRNRAPLDDSGMPKDRFSAEMPDATLATLKIQPSEPRDSAVYFCASGSQTDYGYTFGSGTRLTVV.

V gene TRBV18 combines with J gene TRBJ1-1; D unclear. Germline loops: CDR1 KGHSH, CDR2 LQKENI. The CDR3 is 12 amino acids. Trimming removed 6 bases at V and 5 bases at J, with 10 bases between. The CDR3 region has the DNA TGTGCCAGCTCCACTGGGGAGACTGAAGCTTTCTTT. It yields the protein CASSTGETEAFF.

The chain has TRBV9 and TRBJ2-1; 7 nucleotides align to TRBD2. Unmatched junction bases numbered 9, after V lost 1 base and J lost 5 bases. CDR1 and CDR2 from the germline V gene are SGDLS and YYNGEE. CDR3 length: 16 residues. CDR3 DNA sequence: TGTGCCAGCAGCGTATTATCCGGGACTACGAACAATGAGCAGTTCTTC. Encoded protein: CASSVLSGTTNNEQFF.

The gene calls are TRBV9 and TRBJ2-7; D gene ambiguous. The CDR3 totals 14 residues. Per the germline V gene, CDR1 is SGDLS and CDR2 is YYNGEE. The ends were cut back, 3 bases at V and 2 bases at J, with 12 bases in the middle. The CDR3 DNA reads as TGTGCCAGCAGCGCGTTCTCCAGGCCCTACGAGCAGTACTTC. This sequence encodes CASSAFSRPYEQYF.

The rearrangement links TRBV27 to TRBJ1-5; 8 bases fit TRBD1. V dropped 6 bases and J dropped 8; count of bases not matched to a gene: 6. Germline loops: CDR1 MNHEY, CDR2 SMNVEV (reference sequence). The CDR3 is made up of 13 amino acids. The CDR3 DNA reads TGTGCCAGCAGCCTGACAGGGGTAGAGCCCCAGCATTTT. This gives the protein CASSLTGVEPQHF.

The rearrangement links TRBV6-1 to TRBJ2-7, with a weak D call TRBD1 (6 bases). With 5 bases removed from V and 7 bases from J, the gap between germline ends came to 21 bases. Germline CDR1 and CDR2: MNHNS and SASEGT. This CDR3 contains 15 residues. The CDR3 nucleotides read TGTGCCAGCAGTAAATACCGGGACAACCCTGGAGAGCAGTACTTC. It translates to CASSKYRDNPGEQYF.

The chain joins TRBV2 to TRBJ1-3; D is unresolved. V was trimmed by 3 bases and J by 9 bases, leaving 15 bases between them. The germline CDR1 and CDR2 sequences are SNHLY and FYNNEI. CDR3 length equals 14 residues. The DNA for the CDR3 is TGTGCCAGCAGTGAGCAGGTATCCAGTGGCACCATATATTTT. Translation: CASSEQVSSGTIYF.

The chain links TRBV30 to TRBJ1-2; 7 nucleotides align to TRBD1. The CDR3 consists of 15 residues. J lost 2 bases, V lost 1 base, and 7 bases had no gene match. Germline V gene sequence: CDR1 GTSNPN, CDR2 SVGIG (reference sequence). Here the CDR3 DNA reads TGTGCCTGGAGTGGTCCCGGGACAGCGAACTATGGCTACACCTTC. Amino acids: CAWSGPGTANYGYTF.

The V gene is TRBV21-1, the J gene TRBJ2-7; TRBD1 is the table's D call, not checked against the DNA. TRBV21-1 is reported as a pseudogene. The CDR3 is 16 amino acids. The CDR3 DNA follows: TGTGCCAGCAAAAGTCGAGACAGTACCTACTCCTACGAGCAGTACTTC. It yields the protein CASKSRDSTYSYEQYF.

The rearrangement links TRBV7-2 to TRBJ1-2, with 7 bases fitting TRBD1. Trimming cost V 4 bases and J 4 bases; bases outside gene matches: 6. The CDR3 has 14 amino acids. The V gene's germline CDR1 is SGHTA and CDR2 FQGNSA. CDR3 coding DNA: TGTGCCAGCAGCTGGGACAGCGAACTCTATGGCTACACCTTC. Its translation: CASSWDSELYGYTF.

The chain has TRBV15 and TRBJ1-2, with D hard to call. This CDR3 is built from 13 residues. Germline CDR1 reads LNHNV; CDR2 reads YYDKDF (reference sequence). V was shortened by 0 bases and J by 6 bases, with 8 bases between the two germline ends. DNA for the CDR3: TGTGCCACCAGCAGAGACGGGCGGGATGGCTACACCTTC. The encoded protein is CATSRDGRDGYTF.

The CDR3 sequence: CASSPGTGSYNEQFF. In DNA, the CDR3 is TGTGCCAGCAGTCCAGGGACAGGCTCCTACAATGAGCAGTTCTTC. V gene TRBV27 combines with J gene TRBJ2-1, with TRBD1 identical over 8 bases. From germline, CDR1 is MNHEY and CDR2 SMNVEV (reference sequence). The CDR3 is 15 residues long. J lost 0 bases, V lost 5 bases, and 3 bases had no gene match.

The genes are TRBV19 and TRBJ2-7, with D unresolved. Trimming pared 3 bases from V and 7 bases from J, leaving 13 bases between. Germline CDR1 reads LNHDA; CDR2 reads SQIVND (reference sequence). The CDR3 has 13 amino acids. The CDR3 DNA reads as TGTGCCAGTAGTATGCGACTCGGCTCTGAGCAGTACTTC. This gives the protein CASSMRLGSEQYF.

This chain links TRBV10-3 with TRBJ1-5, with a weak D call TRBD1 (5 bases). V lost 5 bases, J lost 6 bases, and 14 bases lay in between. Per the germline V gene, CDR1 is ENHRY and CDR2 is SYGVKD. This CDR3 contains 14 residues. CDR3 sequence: CAISLDSGGQPQHF. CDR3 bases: TGTGCCATCAGTCTTGACAGCGGGGGTCAGCCCCAGCATTTT.

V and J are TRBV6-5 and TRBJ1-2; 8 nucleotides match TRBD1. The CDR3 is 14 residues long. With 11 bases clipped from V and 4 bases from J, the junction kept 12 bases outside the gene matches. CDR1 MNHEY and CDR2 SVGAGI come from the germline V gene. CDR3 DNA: TGTGCCGCCAGACCACCGGGACAGGCCTATGGCTACACCTTC. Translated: CAARPPGQAYGYTF.

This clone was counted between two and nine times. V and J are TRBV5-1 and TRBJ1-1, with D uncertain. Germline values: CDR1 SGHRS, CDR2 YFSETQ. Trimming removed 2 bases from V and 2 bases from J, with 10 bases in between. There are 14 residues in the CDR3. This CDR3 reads CASSFVEGNTEAFF. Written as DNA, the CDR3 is TGCGCCAGCAGCTTTGTAGAGGGTAACACTGAAGCTTTCTTT.

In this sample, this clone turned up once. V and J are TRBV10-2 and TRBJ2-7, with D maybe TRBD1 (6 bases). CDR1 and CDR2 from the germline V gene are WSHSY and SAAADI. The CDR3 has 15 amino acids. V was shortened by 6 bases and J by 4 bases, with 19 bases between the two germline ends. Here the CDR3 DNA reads TGCGCCAGCAGCCGTCCACAGGGTCCTGCGTACGAGCAGTACTTC. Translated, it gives CASSRPQGPAYEQYF.

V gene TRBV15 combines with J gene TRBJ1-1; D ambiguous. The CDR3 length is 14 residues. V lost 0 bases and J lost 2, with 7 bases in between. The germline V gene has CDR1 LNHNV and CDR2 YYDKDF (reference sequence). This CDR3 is CATSRDLTNTEAFF. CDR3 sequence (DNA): TGTGCCACCAGCAGAGATCTGACTAACACTGAAGCTTTCTTT.

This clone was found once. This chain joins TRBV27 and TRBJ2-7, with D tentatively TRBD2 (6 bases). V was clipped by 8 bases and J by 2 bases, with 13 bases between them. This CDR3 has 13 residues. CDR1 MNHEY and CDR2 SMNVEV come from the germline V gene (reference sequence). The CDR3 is CASGGANPYEQYF. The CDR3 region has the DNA TGTGCCAGCGGCGGGGCAAACCCCTACGAGCAGTACTTC.

In DNA form, the CDR3 reads TGTGCCAGCATCCCCGGGGGGGGTATTTTGAACACTGAAGCTTTCTTT. It codes for CASIPGGGILNTEAFF. The V and J genes are TRBV5-6 and TRBJ1-1; possibly TRBD1 for D (5 bases). Germline CDR1 and CDR2: SGHDT and YYEEEE. The length of the CDR3 is 16 residues. With 6 bases removed from V and 0 bases from J, the gap between germline ends came to 18 bases.

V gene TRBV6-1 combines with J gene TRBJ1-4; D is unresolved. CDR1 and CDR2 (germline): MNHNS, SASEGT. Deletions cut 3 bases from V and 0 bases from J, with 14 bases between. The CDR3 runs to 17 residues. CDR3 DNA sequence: TGTGCCAGCAGTGACACCCTATTTCGAGCAACTAATGAAAAACTGTTTTTT. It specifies CASSDTLFRATNEKLFF.

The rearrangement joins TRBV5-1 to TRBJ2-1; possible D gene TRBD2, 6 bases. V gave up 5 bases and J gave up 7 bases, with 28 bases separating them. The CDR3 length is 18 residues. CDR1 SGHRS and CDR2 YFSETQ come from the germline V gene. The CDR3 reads CASSLKVGGTAGYNEQFF. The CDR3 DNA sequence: TGCGCCAGCAGTTTGAAGGTTGGTGGGACCGCGGGGTATAATGAGCAGTTCTTC.

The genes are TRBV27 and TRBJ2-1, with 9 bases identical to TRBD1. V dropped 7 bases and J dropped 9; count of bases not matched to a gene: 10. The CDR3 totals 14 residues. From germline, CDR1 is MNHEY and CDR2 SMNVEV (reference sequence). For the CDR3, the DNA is TGTGCCAGCACCTCCCGTGGACAGGGGTCTGAGCAGTTCTTC. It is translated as CASTSRGQGSEQFF.

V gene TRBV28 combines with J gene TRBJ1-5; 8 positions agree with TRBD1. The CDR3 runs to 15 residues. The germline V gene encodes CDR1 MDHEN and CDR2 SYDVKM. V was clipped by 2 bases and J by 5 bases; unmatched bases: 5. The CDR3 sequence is CASSLGDRRHQPQHF. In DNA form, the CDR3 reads TGTGCCAGCAGTTTAGGGGACAGGCGGCATCAGCCCCAGCATTTT. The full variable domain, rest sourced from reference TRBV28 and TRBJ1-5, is DVKVTQSSRYLVKRTGEKVFLECVQDMDHENMFWYRQDPGLGLRLIYFSYDVKMKEKGDIPEGYSVSREKKERFSLILESASTNQTSMYLCASSLGDRRHQPQHFGDGTRLSIL.

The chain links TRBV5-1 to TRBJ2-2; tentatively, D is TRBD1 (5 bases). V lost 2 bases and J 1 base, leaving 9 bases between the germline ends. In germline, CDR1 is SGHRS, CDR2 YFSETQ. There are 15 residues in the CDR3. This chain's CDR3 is CASSFTQENTGELFF. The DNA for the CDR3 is TGCGCCAGCAGCTTCACACAGGAGAACACCGGGGAGCTGTTTTTT.

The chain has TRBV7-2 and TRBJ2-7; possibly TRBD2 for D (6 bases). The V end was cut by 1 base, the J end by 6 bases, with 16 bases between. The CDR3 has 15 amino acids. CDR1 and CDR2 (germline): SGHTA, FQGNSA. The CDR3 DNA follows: TGTGCCAGCAGCTTAGGGTCGGGGAGGCCTCGCGAGCAGTACTTC. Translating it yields CASSLGSGRPREQYF. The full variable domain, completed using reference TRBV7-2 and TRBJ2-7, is GAGVSQSPSNKVTEKGKDVELRCDPISGHTALYWYRQSLGQGLEFLIYFQGNSAPDKSGLPSDRFSAERTGGSVSTLTIQRTQQEDSAVYLCASSLGSGRPREQYFGPGTRLTVT.

The CDR3 here is CASSTGNQPQHF. In DNA, the CDR3 is TGTGCCAGCAGTACAGGGAATCAGCCCCAGCATTTT. This chain joins TRBV27 and TRBJ1-5; tentatively, D is TRBD1 (6 bases). V was trimmed by 5 bases and J by 4 bases, leaving 6 bases between them. Germline CDR1 MNHEY, CDR2 SMNVEV (reference sequence). This CDR3 is 12 amino acids long.

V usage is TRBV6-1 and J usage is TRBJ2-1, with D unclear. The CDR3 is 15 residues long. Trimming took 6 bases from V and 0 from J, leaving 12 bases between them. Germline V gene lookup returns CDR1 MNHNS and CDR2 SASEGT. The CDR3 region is CASSPPRSSYNEQFF. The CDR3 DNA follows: TGTGCCAGCAGCCCCCCTCGGAGCTCCTACAATGAGCAGTTCTTC.

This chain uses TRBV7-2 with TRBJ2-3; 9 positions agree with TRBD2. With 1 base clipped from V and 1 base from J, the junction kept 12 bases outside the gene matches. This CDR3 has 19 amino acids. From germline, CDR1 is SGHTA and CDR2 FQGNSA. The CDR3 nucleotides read TGTGCCAGCAGCTTAGAGGCTCTAGCGGGACTAACAGGCACAGATACGCAGTATTTT. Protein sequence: CASSLEALAGLTGTDTQYF.

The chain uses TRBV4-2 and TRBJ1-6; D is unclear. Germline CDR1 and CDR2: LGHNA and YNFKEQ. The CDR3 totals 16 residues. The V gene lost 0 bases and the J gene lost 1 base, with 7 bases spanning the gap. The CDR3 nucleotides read TGTGCCAGCAGCCAAGATGCAGGATCCTATAATTCACCCCTCCACTTT. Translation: CASSQDAGSYNSPLHF.